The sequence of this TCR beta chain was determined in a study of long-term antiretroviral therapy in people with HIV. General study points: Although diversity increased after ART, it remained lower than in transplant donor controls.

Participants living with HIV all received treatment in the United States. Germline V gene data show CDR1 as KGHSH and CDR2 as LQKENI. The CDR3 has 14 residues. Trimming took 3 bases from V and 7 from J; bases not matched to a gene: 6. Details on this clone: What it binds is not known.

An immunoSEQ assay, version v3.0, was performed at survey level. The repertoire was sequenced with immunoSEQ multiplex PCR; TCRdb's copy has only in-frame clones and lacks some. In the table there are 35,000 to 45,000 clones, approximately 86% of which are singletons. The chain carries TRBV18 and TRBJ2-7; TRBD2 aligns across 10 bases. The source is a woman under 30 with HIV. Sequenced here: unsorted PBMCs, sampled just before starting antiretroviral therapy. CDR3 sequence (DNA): TGTGCCAGCTCACCTCGACTAGCGGGTGATGAGCAGTACTTC. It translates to CASSPRLAGDEQYF.